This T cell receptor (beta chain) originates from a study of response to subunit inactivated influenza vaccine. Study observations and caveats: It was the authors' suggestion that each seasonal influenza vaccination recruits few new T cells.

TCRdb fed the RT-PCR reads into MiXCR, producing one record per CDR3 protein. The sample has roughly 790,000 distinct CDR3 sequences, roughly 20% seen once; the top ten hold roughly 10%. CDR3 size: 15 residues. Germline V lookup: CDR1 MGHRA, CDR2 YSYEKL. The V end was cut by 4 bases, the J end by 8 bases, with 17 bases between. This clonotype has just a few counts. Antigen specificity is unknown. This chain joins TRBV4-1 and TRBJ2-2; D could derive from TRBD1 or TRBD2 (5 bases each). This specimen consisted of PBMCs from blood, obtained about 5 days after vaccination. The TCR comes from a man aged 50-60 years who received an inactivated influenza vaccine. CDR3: CASSLRDGAAGELFF. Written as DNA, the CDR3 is TGCGCCAGCAGCCTTCGGGACGGGGCGGCGGGGGAGCTGTTTTTT.